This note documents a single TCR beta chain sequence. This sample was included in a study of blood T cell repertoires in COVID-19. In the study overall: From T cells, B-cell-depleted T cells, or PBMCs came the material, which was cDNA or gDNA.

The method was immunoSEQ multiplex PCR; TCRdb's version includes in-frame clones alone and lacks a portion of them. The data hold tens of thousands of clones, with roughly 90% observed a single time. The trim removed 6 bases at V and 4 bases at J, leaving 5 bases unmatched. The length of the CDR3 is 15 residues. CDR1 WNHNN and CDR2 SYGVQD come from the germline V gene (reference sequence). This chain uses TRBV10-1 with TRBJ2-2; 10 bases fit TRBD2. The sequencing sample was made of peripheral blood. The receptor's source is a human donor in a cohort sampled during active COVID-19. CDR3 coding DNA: TGCGCCAGCAGGGAGCTAGCGGGAGTCACCGGGGAGCTGTTTTTT. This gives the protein CASRELAGVTGELFF.